This T cell receptor beta chain was sequenced for a study of T cell changes during pregnancy in multiple sclerosis. Data came from immunoSEQ multiplex PCR; TCRdb stores just in-frame clones and leaves some out. The data contain 49,000 or so clones, approximately 94% of them singletons. The CDR3 is 13 residues long. With 6 bases clipped from V and 5 bases from J, the junction kept 5 bases outside the gene matches. The germline CDR1 and CDR2 sequences are MNHEY and SMNVEV (reference sequence). The specimen comprised CD8+ T cells from peripheral blood mononuclear cells, sampled before pregnancy. V usage is TRBV27 and J usage is TRBJ2-7; 9 bases map to TRBD1. The receptor's source is a female donor with multiple sclerosis, enrolled in a pregnancy study. CDR3 loop: CASRRGQGNEQYF. CDR3 bases: TGTGCCAGCAGGAGGGGACAGGGAAACGAGCAGTACTTC.